The rows below give T cell receptor beta chains drawn from one sample of a study of T cell changes during pregnancy in multiple sclerosis. The repertoire was sequenced with immunoSEQ multiplex PCR; TCRdb's copy has only in-frame clones and lacks some. The sample includes around 80,000 clones, about 90% of them seen just once. The material was peripheral blood, obtained before pregnancy. The receptors were sampled from a female donor with multiple sclerosis, enrolled in a pregnancy study. CDR3s include the opening cysteine and the closing phenylalanine or tryptophan. The order of the fields is clone size, V gene, D gene, J gene, CDR3 protein, CDR3 DNA. The D gene is left open where the match is weak. Part of the rows lack a size; the others show once, few, many or a class for expanded clones.

-	TRBV28	-	TRBJ2-7	CASRGQYEQYF	TGTGCCAGCAGGGGGCAGTACGAGCAGTACTTC
-	TRBV5-6	-	TRBJ2-5	CASSSWTEETQYF	TGTGCCAGCAGCTCCTGGACAGAGGAGACCCAGTACTTC
-	TRBV15	-	TRBJ1-2	CATSTRREANYGYTF	TGTGCCACCAGCACCAGACGGGAAGCTAACTATGGCTACACCTTC
-	TRBV6-1	TRBD1	TRBJ1-2	CASSERGKGAGYTF	TGTGCCAGCAGCGAAAGGGGTAAGGGGGCCGGCTACACCTTC
-	TRBV9	TRBD1	TRBJ2-1	CASSPYPTGTSEQFF	TGTGCCAGCAGCCCGTACCCGACAGGGACGAGTGAGCAGTTCTTC
few	TRBV5-4	-	TRBJ1-1	CASSWVGPQNTEAFF	TGTGCCAGCAGCTGGGTGGGGCCCCAGAACACTGAAGCTTTCTTT
-	TRBV25-1	TRBD2	TRBJ2-1	CATGLAVPSEQFF	TGTGCCACGGGACTAGCCGTCCCGAGTGAGCAGTTCTTC
-	TRBV5-4	TRBD2	TRBJ2-7	CASSSLAGSTYEQYF	TGTGCCAGCAGCTCCCTAGCGGGATCAACCTACGAGCAGTACTTC
-	TRBV10-3	TRBD2	TRBJ2-3	CAIRQAGANTDTQYF	TGTGCCATCAGGCAAGCGGGAGCCAACACAGATACGCAGTATTTT
-	TRBV7-6	TRBD1	TRBJ2-7	CASSQADRGDEQYF	TGTGCCAGCAGCCAGGCCGACAGGGGGGACGAGCAGTACTTC
-	TRBV2	-	TRBJ1-4	CASSEIRQTNEKLFF	TGTGCCAGCAGTGAGATTCGACAAACGAATGAAAAACTGTTTTTT
-	TRBV29-1	-	TRBJ2-2	CSVARTSNTGELFF	TGCAGCGTTGCCCGGACTTCGAACACCGGGGAGCTGTTTTTT
-	TRBV9	TRBD2	TRBJ2-5	CASSVGTSGSETQYF	TGTGCCAGCAGCGTAGGCACTAGCGGGAGCGAGACCCAGTACTTC
-	TRBV4-2	TRBD1	TRBJ1-2	CASTIRPKGGDGYTF	TGTGCCAGCACCATCCGGCCGAAAGGGGGCGATGGCTACACCTTC
-	TRBV29-1	-	TRBJ2-7	CSVAARFLDEQYF	TGCAGCGTTGCGGCTAGATTTCTCGACGAGCAGTACTTC
-	TRBV9	-	TRBJ2-7	CASSERRSLGGLSLSEQYF	TGTGCCAGCAGCGAGAGGCGGTCGTTAGGGGGACTAAGTTTGAGCGAGCAGTACTTC
-	TRBV29-1	-	TRBJ2-6	CSVTRGTGANVLTF	TGCAGCGTGACCAGGGGTACTGGGGCCAACGTCCTGACTTTC
-	TRBV30	-	TRBJ1-5	CAWSVGQGNQPQHF	TGTGCCTGGAGTGTAGGCCAGGGGAATCAGCCCCAGCATTTT
-	TRBV7-9	-	TRBJ1-1	CASSLERGDKTEAFF	TGTGCCAGCAGCTTAGAAAGGGGCGATAAGACTGAAGCTTTCTTT
-	TRBV5-3	-	TRBJ2-3	CARSLTGCTDTQYF	TGTGCCAGAAGCTTGACAGGGTGCACAGATACGCAGTATTTT
-	TRBV11-3	TRBD2	TRBJ2-7	CASSPELTGTSGTYEQYF	TGTGCCAGCAGCCCAGAACTCACCGGGACTAGCGGTACCTACGAGCAGTACTTC
-	TRBV5-6	-	TRBJ1-1	CASSLGGPVHTEAFF	TGTGCCAGCAGCTTGGGGGGGCCTGTGCACACTGAAGCTTTCTTT
-	TRBV27	-	TRBJ2-7	CASSLRHPGGLKYEQYF	TGTGCCAGCAGTTTACGTCATCCCGGGGGGCTCAAGTACGAGCAGTACTTC
-	TRBV7-9	TRBD2	TRBJ2-1	CASSPRWREGTNEQFF	TGTGCCAGCAGCCCCCGTTGGCGGGAGGGTACGAATGAGCAGTTCTTC